The source of this TCR beta chain is a study of OX40 agonist ivuxolimab in advanced cancers. This clone is termed medium-sized. The antigen is not known. The V end lost 1 base, the J end lost 4 bases, and 11 bases lay between the germline ends. CDR3 length: 15 residues. The V gene's germline CDR1 is MNHEY and CDR2 SVGAGI. If patients had autoimmune disease history or systemic immunosuppression, they were excluded. Study-level points and caveats: Some of the lowest clonal expansion was seen in partial responders at 0.1-3.0 mg/kg.

The repertoire was sequenced with immunoSEQ multiplex PCR; TCRdb's copy has only in-frame clones and lacks some. This sample has about 41,000 clones, with roughly 89% found just once. The material was CD4+ or CD8+ T cells sorted from blood, obtained in a trial of the OX40 agonist ivuxolimab. This clonotype was obtained from an adult with an advanced solid tumor such as melanoma, head and neck, liver or kidney cancer. V usage is TRBV6-5 and J usage is TRBJ1-3, with D unclear. CDR3 loop: CASSYYPGRGNTIYF. The CDR3, as DNA: TGTGCCAGCAGTTACTACCCGGGCAGAGGAAACACCATATATTTT.